The rows below give T cell receptor beta chains drawn from one sample of a study of metastatic and nonmetastatic thyroid tumors. Using MiXCR, TCRdb reanalyzed the PCR reads. The sample holds 7,500 to 9,500 clones; roughly a quarter are singletons and the top ten take over 25%. Sequenced material: tumor tissue. The origin of the receptors is a female donor with papillary thyroid cancer or a benign thyroid nodule (not recorded which). Some clones in this sample may be carry-over from other donors' samples. Both conserved end residues are part of each CDR3. Fields, in order: V gene, J gene, clone size, D gene, CDR3 DNA, CDR3 protein. A D gene is named only where the DNA matches it firmly. Clone size, where shown, is once, few, many, or a class for clones that have expanded.

TRBV9	TRBJ2-7	NA	TRBD2	TGTGCCAGCAGCCATGGGCTAGCGGGATTGGGGGGACACGAGCAGTACTTC	CASSHGLAGLGGHEQYF
TRBV11-1	TRBJ2-7	NA	NA	TGTGCCAGCAGCTTATCTGGGAGCTCCTACGAGCAGTACTTC	CASSLSGSSYEQYF
TRBV28	TRBJ1-2	few	NA	TGTGCCAGCAGTTTCTTGGACTATGGCTACACCTTC	CASSFLDYGYTF
TRBV5-6	TRBJ1-5	many	NA	TGTGCCAGCAGCTTGTGGAATCAGCCCCAGCATTTT	CASSLWNQPQHF
TRBV11-2	TRBJ1-1	NA	NA	TGTGCCAGCAGCTTATTTATGGGAGCTGACACTGAAGCTTTCTTT	CASSLFMGADTEAFF
TRBV11-3	TRBJ2-7	NA	TRBD2	TGTGCCAGCAGCCCTACTAGCGGGGGGGCCTACGAGCAGTACTTC	CASSPTSGGAYEQYF
TRBV20-1	TRBJ2-4	many	TRBD1	TGCAGTGCCGGGACAGGGGGGATCACAGCCAAAAACATTCAGTACTTC	CSAGTGGITAKNIQYF
TRBV19	TRBJ1-4	NA	NA	TGTGCCAGTAGTAGCGGACGGTTTGGGGAAAAACTGTTTTTT	CASSSGRFGEKLFF
TRBV15	TRBJ2-3	many	NA	TGTGCCACCAGCAGAGATCAAGGTACGCAGTATTTT	CATSRDQGTQYF
TRBV28	TRBJ1-1	NA	NA	TGTGCCAGCAGAACCTATTCAGGATATCTGAACACTGAAGCTTTCTTT	CASRTYSGYLNTEAFF
TRBV5-1	TRBJ2-1	large	NA	TGCGCCAGCAGCACCTTCCGGGACATTAGCTCCTACAATGAGCAGTTCTTC	CASSTFRDISSYNEQFF
TRBV6-7	TRBJ2-2	NA	TRBD2	TGTGCCAGTACCCACTGGGGGGGACTAGCGATCACCGGGGAGCTGTTTTTT	CASTHWGGLAITGELFF
TRBV15	TRBJ1-6	large	TRBD1	TGTGCCACCAGCAGGAAGGACAGGGTCTATTCACCCCTCCACTTT	CATSRKDRVYSPLHF
TRBV12-3/TRBV12-4	TRBJ2-7	medium-sized	TRBD2	TGTGCCAGCAACGCGGGTACTAGCGGCTACGAGCAGTACTTC	CASNAGTSGYEQYF
TRBV7-3	TRBJ2-7	many	TRBD2	TGTACCAGCAGCTTAAAGGAGGCTTCTAGCGGGGGGCCTTCCTACGAGCAGTACTTC	CTSSLKEASSGGPSYEQYF
TRBV11-3	TRBJ2-1	medium-sized	NA	TGTGCCAGCAGCTCGACCAAGCCGGGCAATGAGCAGTTCTTC	CASSSTKPGNEQFF
TRBV9	TRBJ2-1	many	NA	TGTGCCAGCAGCGTAGCAGGGGCTCTGGCCAATGAGCAGTTCTTC	CASSVAGALANEQFF
TRBV6-2/TRBV6-3	TRBJ2-2	NA	NA	TGTGCCAGCAGTTACACGGGAAACACCGGGGAGCTGTTTTTT	CASSYTGNTGELFF
TRBV9	TRBJ2-3	NA	NA	TGTGCCAGCAGCGTAGTCGAGCAAATCACAGATACGCAGTATTTT	CASSVVEQITDTQYF
TRBV11-2	TRBJ2-1	NA	NA	TGTGCCAGCAGCCACTCTAGCCGTGGTGAGCAGTTCTTC	CASSHSSRGEQFF
TRBV29-1	TRBJ2-3	NA	TRBD1	TGCAGCGTTGACAACGTGGGACAGGGACAGACAGATACGCAGTATTTT	CSVDNVGQGQTDTQYF
TRBV6-4	TRBJ2-2	few	TRBD1	TGTGCCAGCAGGACAGGGGGCGAGACCGGGGAGCTGTTTTTT	CASRTGGETGELFF
TRBV6-4	TRBJ2-7	medium-sized	NA	TGTGCCAGCACCGGGACAACGATGTTGGGGGAGCAGTACTTC	CASTGTTMLGEQYF
TRBV20-1	TRBJ1-2	many	NA	TGCAGTGCTAGCGGGACGGCCTATGGCTACACCTTC	CSASGTAYGYTF
TRBV7-8	TRBJ2-1	many	NA	TGTGCCAGCAGCTTACATGAGTTCAGCTCCTACAATGAGCAGTTCTTC	CASSLHEFSSYNEQFF
TRBV6-1	TRBJ1-1	few	TRBD1	TGTGCCAGCAGTGAGACAGGGGTCACTGAAGCTTTCTTT	CASSETGVTEAFF
TRBV7-9	TRBJ1-2	many	NA	TGTGCCGGCAGCTCCGCTCGGTCCAGCGATGGCTACACCTTC	CAGSSARSSDGYTF
TRBV9	TRBJ2-2	NA	NA	TGTGCCAGCAGCGAACTAGGGGTCACCGATGAGCTGTTTTTT	CASSELGVTDELFF
TRBV5-4	TRBJ1-2	many	NA	TGTGCCAGCAGCTTGGGCACAAACTATGGCTACACCTTC	CASSLGTNYGYTF
TRBV6-1	TRBJ2-2	few	TRBD2	TGTGCCAGCACCCCCCTAGCGGGGGAAAACACCGGGGAGCTGTTTTTT	CASTPLAGENTGELFF
TRBV19	TRBJ1-6	medium-sized	NA	TGTGCCAGTAAGGACATTTATAATTCACCCCTCCACTTT	CASKDIYNSPLHF
TRBV6-1	TRBJ1-1	few	TRBD1	TGTGCCAGCAGGGCAACTGGACAGGGGGACACTGAAGCTTTCTTT	CASRATGQGDTEAFF
TRBV20-1	TRBJ2-3	NA	TRBD2	TGCAGTGCTAGACTAGCGGGGGGGAGGGGACCGGCCAGCACAGATACGCAGTATTTT	CSARLAGGRGPASTDTQYF
TRBV20-1	TRBJ2-7	many	TRBD1	TGCAGTGCTAGCAGGGGGCTAGGTTTATCCTACGAGCAGTACTTC	CSASRGLGLSYEQYF
TRBV28	TRBJ2-7	large	TRBD1	TGTGCCAGCAGTTTATTGACAGGGGGAAGGAACGAGCAGTACTTC	CASSLLTGGRNEQYF
TRBV6-5	TRBJ1-2	few	NA	TGTGCCAGCAGCCAACCCTCAGGGAACCCTGCCTATGGCTACACCTTC	CASSQPSGNPAYGYTF
TRBV7-8	TRBJ2-7	NA	TRBD2	TGTGCCATCAGCTTACCGGGGGGGTACGAGCAGTACTTC	CAISLPGGYEQYF
TRBV19	TRBJ2-2	NA	NA	TGTGCCAGTAGTAAACAAACTACCGGGGAGCTGTTTTTT	CASSKQTTGELFF
TRBV7-2	TRBJ2-3	NA	NA	TGTGCCAGTGACTCCGGGGGGCGTGAAGATACGCAGTATTTT	CASDSGGREDTQYF
TRBV11-2	TRBJ1-1	NA	NA	TGTGCCAGCAGCTTTGGGGAATGGGACCGAAAAACGGGCGCTGAAGCTTTCTTT	CASSFGEWDRKTGAEAFF
TRBV11-2	TRBJ1-3	NA	TRBD1	TGTGCCAGCAGCTCCGGGACAGGGGGCCCTGGAAACACCATATATTTT	CASSSGTGGPGNTIYF
TRBV9	TRBJ1-3	many	NA	TGTGCCAGCAGCGTAGCTCAGGGCTCCGGAAACACCATATATTTT	CASSVAQGSGNTIYF
TRBV12-3/TRBV12-4	TRBJ2-1	NA	NA	TGTGCCAGCAGTTTACAAGTGGGTTACTACAATGAGCAGTTCTTC	CASSLQVGYYNEQFF
TRBV5-1	TRBJ2-7	NA	NA	TGCGCCAGCAGCTTCGACCGCAGCCCTTCCTACGAGCAGTACTTC	CASSFDRSPSYEQYF
TRBV12-5	TRBJ2-3	many	TRBD1	TGTGCTAGTGGACCGAATCCGGGACAGGGGACCGGGGCGGCAGATACGCAGTATTTT	CASGPNPGQGTGAADTQYF
TRBV27	TRBJ2-2	NA	TRBD1	TGTGCCAGCCCCTACCGGCAGGGGGCAACAACCAGGGTCACCGGGGAGCTGTTTTTT	CASPYRQGATTRVTGELFF
TRBV28	TRBJ2-7	medium-sized	TRBD1	TGTGCCAGCAGTTTGGGGACAGGGGCCTACGAGCAGTACTTC	CASSLGTGAYEQYF
TRBV10-3	TRBJ2-7	NA	NA	TGTGCCATCAGTAACGGCCAGGGGAGCTCCTACGAGCAGTACTTC	CAISNGQGSSYEQYF
TRBV19	TRBJ1-1	few	NA	TGTGCCAGTAGTCAGCGGGGAGCAAACACTGAAGCTTTCTTT	CASSQRGANTEAFF
TRBV6-1	TRBJ2-2	medium-sized	NA	TGTGCCAGCGAGGACCAGCGGAACACCGGGGAGCTGTTTTTT	CASEDQRNTGELFF
TRBV28	TRBJ1-5	medium-sized	NA	TGTGCCAGCAGCCAAGGAAGGTCCCATCAGCCCCAGCATTTT	CASSQGRSHQPQHF
TRBV12-3/TRBV12-4	TRBJ2-1	NA	TRBD2	TGTGCCAGCAGACCCGGACTAGCGGGGGATAATGAGCAGTTCTTC	CASRPGLAGDNEQFF
TRBV7-2	TRBJ2-2	NA	NA	TGTGCCAGCAGCTTAGCGACAGGTTCGGGGGAGCTGTTTTTT	CASSLATGSGELFF
TRBV2	TRBJ2-1	medium-sized	NA	TGTGCCAGCAGTGACCCACGGGGATACAATGAGCAGTTCTTC	CASSDPRGYNEQFF
TRBV10-1	TRBJ2-3	large	TRBD2	TGCGCCAGCAGTCAGAGCGGGATCGGAACAGATACGCAGTATTTT	CASSQSGIGTDTQYF
TRBV27	TRBJ1-1	NA	NA	TGTGCCAGCAGTCTTACCGGTACTGAAGCTTTCTTT	CASSLTGTEAFF